This T cell receptor beta chain emerged from a study of human CD4 T cells and Enterobacteriaceae. Some clones are missing from TCRdb's copy, which holds only in-frame ones; the method was immunoSEQ multiplex PCR. The table has some 30,000 clones, roughly four fifths seen once. Memory CD4+ T cells were sorted as all CD4+ cells except CD45RA+CCR7+CD95- naive cells, over 95% pure. Deletions cut 9 bases from V and 3 bases from J, with 18 bases between. Germline-derived CDR1 and CDR2 are MDHEN and SYDVKM. This CDR3 is 14 amino acids long. This sequence joins TRBV28 and TRBJ2-7, with D perhaps being TRBD1 or TRBD2 (6 bases each). Sequencing was carried out using memory CD4+ T cells from blood. The receptor's source is a human donor in good health. For the CDR3, the DNA is TGTGCCAGTGGAGAATGGGGGGCAGACTACGAGCAGTACTTC. This encodes CASGEWGADYEQYF.